This T cell receptor (beta chain) was recorded in a study of cytotoxic CD8 clonotypes in ibrutinib-treated CLL. Study information: In all, more than 10 patients were relapsed/refractory, fewer than 16 were treatment-naive and 17 were IGHV unmutated.

Cryopreserved PBMCs provided roughly 2 micrograms of genomic DNA for the TCR beta libraries. Germline V CDR1 and CDR2: MDHEN, SYDVKM. This CDR3 is 15 amino acids long. Trimming left V 7 bases short and J 0 bases short, with 13 bases between. Data came from immunoSEQ multiplex PCR; TCRdb stores just in-frame clones and leaves some out. The profile shows about 200,000 clones, around 72% of them singletons. The table lists this clone with a few counts. This sample comprised PBMCs, obtained after 24 months of ibrutinib treatment. This receptor was identified in a human donor with chronic lymphocytic leukemia. The chain combines TRBV28 with TRBJ1-3; maybe TRBD1 (6 bases). The DNA of the CDR3 is TGTGCCAGCAATAGGCAGGGGATCTCTGGAAACACCATATATTTT. Protein product: CASNRQGISGNTIYF. Combining the CDR3 with reference TRBV28 and TRBJ1-3 gives the whole variable domain DVKVTQSSRYLVKRTGEKVFLECVQDMDHENMFWYRQDPGLGLRLIYFSYDVKMKEKGDIPEGYSVSREKKERFSLILESASTNQTSMYLCASNRQGISGNTIYFGEGSWLTVV.